This TCR beta chain is from a study of metastatic and nonmetastatic thyroid tumors. The germline CDR1 and CDR2 sequences are MNHEY and SVGEGT. The CDR3 covers 15 residues. V dropped 6 bases and J dropped 3; count of bases not matched to a gene: 5. Per the original methods: A distant-metastasis classifier for papillary thyroid cancer was built using CDR3 differences across clinicopathological groups. TCRdb re-called clones via MiXCR from the PCR reads. The V and J calls follow TCRdb's processing rather than the paper's. Among roughly 38,000 clones, approximately 19% were seen once, and the ten largest hold roughly 18%. Each patient came to thyroid surgery without any prior treatment (of any kind). This clone appeared many times.

This chain joins TRBV6-2 or TRBV6-3 and TRBJ2-7, with 13 positions matching TRBD2. The sequenced sample consisted of blood. The clonotype originates from a female donor with papillary thyroid cancer or a benign thyroid nodule (not recorded which). Some clones in this sample may be carry-over from other donors' samples. CDR3 DNA sequence: TGTGCCAGCAGCCCGAGACTAGCGGGAGGCTACGAGCAGTACTTC. Translating it yields CASSPRLAGGYEQYF.